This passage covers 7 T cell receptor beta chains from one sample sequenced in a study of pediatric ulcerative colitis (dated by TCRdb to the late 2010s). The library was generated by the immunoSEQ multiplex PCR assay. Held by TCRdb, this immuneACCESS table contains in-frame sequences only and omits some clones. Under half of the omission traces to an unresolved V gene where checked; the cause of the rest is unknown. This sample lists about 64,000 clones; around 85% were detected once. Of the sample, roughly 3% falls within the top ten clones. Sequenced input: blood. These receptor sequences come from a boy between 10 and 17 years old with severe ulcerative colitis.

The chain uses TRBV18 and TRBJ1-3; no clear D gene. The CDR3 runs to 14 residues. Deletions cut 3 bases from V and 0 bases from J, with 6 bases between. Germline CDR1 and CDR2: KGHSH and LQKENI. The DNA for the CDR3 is TGTGCCAGCTCACCCGGGGTCTCTGGAAACACCATATATTTT. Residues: CASSPGVSGNTIYF.

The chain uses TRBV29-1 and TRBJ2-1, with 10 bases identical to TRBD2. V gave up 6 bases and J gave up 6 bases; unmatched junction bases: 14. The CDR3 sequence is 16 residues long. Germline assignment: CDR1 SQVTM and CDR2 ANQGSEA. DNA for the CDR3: TGCAGCGTGGGGGCGGTGGGACTAGCGAATCGCAATGAGCAGTTCTTC. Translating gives CSVGAVGLANRNEQFF.

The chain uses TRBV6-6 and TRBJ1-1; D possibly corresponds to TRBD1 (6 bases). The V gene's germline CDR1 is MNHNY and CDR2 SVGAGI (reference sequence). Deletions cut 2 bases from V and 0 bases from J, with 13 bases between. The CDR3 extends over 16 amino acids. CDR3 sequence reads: CASSYPLDSLNTEAFF. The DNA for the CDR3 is TGTGCCAGCAGTTACCCCCTGGACAGCCTGAACACTGAAGCTTTCTTT.

The CDR3 sequence: CASSLLVSEETQYF. The CDR3 coding sequence is TGTGCCAGCAGCTTATTAGTTTCTGAGGAGACCCAGTACTTC. The rearrangement links TRBV11-2 to TRBJ2-5, with unresolved D. The V end lost 2 bases, the J end lost 5 bases, and 12 bases lay between the germline ends. The CDR3 extends over 14 amino acids. CDR1 and CDR2 (germline): SGHAT, FQNNGV. The variable domain in full, completed from reference TRBV11-2 and TRBJ2-5, reads EAGVAQSPRYKIIEKRQSVAFWCNPISGHATLYWYQQILGQGPKLLIQFQNNGVVDDSQLPKDRFSAERLKGVDSTLKIQPAKLEDSAVYLCASSLLVSEETQYFGPGTRLLVL.

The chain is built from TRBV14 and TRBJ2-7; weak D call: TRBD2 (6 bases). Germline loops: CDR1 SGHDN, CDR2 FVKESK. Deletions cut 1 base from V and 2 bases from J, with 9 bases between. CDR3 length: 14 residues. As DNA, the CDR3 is TGTGCCAGCAGCCAAGGGGGAGGACCCTACGAGCAGTACTTC. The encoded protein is CASSQGGGPYEQYF.

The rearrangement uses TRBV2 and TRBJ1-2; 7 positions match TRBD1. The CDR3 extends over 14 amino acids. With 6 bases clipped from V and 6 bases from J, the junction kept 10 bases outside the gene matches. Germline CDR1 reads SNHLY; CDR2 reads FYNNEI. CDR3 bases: TGTGCCAGCAGAGAGACTGGACAGGTGAATGGCTACACCTTC. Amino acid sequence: CASRETGQVNGYTF.

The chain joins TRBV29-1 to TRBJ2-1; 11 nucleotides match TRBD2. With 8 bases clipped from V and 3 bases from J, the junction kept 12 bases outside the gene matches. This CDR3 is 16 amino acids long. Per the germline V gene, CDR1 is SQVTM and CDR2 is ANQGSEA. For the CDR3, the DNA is TGCAGCCCTCCGATAGGGACTAGCGGTAGCTACAATGAGCAGTTCTTC. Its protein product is CSPPIGTSGSYNEQFF.